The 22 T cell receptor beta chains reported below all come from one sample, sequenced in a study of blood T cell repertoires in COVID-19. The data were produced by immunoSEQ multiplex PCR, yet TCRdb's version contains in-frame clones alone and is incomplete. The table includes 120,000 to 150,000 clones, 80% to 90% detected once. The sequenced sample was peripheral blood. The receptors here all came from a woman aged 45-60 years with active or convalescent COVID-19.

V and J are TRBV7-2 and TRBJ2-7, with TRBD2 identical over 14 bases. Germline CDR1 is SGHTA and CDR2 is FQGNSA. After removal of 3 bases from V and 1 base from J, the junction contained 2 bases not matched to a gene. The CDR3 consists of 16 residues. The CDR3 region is CASSFGLAGGSYEQYF. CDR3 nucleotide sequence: TGTGCCAGCAGCTTTGGACTAGCGGGGGGTTCCTACGAGCAGTACTTC.

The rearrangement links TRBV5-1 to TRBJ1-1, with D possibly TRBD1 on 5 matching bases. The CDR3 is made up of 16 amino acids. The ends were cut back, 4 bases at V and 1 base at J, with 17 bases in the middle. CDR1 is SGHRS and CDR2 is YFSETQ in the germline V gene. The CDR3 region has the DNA TGCGCCAGCAGCCCGGTAGGAAGGGGCCGGAACACTGAAGCTTTCTTT. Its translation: CASSPVGRGRNTEAFF. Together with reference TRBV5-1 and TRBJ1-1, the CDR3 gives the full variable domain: KAGVTQTPRYLIKTRGQQVTLSCSPISGHRSVSWYQQTPGQGLQFLFEYFSETQRNKGNFPGRFSGRQFSNSRSEMNVSTLELGDSALYLCASSPVGRGRNTEAFFGQGTRLTVV.

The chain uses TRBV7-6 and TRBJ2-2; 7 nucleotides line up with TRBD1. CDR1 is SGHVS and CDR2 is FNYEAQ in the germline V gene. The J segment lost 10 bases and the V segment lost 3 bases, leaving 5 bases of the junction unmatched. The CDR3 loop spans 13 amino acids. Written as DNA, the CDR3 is TGTGCCAGCAGCTTGACCGGGACAGAGGAGCTGTTTTTT. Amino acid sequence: CASSLTGTEELFF.

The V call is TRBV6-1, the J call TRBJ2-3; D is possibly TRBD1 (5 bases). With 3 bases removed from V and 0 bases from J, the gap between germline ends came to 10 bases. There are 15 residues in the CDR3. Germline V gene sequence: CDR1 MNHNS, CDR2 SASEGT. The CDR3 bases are TGTGCCAGCAGTGAGATGGCAGGGAGCACAGATACGCAGTATTTT. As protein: CASSEMAGSTDTQYF.

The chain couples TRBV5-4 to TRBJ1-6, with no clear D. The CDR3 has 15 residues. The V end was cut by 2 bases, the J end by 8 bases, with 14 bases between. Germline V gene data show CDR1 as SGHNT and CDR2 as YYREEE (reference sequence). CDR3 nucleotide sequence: TGTGCCAGCAGCTTACCAGGAGGTGGGGATTCACCCCTCCACTTT. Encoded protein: CASSLPGGGDSPLHF.

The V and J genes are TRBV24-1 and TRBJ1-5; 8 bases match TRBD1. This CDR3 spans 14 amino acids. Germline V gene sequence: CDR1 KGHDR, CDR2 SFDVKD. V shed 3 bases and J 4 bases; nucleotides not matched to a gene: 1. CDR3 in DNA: TGTGCCACCAGTGATCGACAGGGGAATCAGCCCCAGCATTTT. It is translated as CATSDRQGNQPQHF.

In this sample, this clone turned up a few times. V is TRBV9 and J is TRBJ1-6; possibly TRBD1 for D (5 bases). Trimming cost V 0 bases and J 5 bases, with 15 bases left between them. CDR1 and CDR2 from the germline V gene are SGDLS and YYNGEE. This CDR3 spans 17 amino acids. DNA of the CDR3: TGTGCCAGCAGCGTAGGGGCAGGGTTTGGGGATAATTCACCCCTCCACTTT. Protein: CASSVGAGFGDNSPLHF.

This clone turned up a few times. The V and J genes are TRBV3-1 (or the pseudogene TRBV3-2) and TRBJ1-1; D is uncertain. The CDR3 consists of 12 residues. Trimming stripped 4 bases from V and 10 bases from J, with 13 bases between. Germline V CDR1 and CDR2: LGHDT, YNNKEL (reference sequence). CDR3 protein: CASSRISEGAFF. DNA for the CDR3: TGTGCCAGCAGCCGCATTTCTGAGGGAGCTTTCTTT.

DNA of the CDR3: TGTGCCAGCGGCGGGTTTGGACAGGGCGGTGAAAAACTGTTTTTT. Translated, it gives CASGGFGQGGEKLFF. The chain combines TRBV2 with TRBJ1-4, with 8 bases that match TRBD1. The V and J ends lost 8 bases and 7 bases, in that order; junction bases with no gene match: 12. The germline V gene has CDR1 SNHLY and CDR2 FYNNEI. CDR3 length equals 15 residues.

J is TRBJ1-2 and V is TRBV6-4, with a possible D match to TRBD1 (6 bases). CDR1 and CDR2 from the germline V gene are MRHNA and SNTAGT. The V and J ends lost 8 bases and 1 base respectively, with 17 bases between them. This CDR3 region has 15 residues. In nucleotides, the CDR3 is TGTGCCAGCGGATGGGGTTTGACAGGTAACTATGGCTACACCTTC. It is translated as CASGWGLTGNYGYTF.

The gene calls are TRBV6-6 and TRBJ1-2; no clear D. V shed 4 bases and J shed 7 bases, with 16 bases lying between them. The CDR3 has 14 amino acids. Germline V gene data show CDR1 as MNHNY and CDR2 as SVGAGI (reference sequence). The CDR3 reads CASSSETGSSGYTF. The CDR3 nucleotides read TGTGCCAGCAGTTCCGAAACGGGATCTAGTGGCTACACCTTC.

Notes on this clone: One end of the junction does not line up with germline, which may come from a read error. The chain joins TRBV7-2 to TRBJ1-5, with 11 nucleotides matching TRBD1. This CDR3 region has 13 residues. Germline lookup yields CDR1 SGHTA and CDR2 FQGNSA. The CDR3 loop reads CASSLEVGQGGDF. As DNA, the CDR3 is TGTGCCAGCAGCTTAGAAGTGGGACAGGGGGGAGACTTT. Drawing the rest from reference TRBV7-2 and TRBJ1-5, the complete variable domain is GAGVSQSPSNKVTEKGKDVELRCDPISGHTALYWYRQSLGQGLEFLIYFQGNSAPDKSGLPSDRFSAERTGGSVSTLTIQRTQQEDSAVYLCASSLEVGQGGDFGDGTRLSIL.

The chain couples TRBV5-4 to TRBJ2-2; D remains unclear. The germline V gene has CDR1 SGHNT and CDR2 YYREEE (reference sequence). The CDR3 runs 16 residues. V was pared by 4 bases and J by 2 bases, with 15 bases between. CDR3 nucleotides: TGTGCCAGCAGCGATCTACAGAGCCCTAACACCGGGGAGCTGTTTTTT. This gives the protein CASSDLQSPNTGELFF.

In nucleotides, the CDR3 is TGTGCCAGCAGTTTAAGGGGTGATCACTACGAGCAGTACTTC. It yields the protein CASSLRGDHYEQYF. V is TRBV27 and J is TRBJ2-7, with TRBD1 as a possible D gene (5 bases). Germline CDR1 is MNHEY and CDR2 is SMNVEV (reference sequence). This CDR3 spans 14 amino acids. Trimming pared 2 bases from V and 3 bases from J, leaving 11 bases between.

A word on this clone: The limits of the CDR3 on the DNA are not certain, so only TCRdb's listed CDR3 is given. The chain's CDR3 is CASSWGVGQGTVTF. The V and J genes are TRBV28 and TRBJ1-2. The CDR3 is 14 amino acids in total, end residues counted. CDR1 MDHEN and CDR2 SYDVKM come from the germline V gene.

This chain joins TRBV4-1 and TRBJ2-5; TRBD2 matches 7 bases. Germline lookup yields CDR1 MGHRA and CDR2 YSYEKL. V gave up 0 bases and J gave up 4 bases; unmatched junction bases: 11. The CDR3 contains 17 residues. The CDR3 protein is CASSQDAGGSPGETQYF. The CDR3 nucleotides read TGCGCCAGCAGCCAAGACGCGGGCGGGAGTCCTGGAGAGACCCAGTACTTC.

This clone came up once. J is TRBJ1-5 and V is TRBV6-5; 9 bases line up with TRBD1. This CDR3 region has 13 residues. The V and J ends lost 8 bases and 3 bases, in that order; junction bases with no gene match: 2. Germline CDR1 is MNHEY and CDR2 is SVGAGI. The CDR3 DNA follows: TGTGCCAGCGGGGACAGGGTCAATCAGCCCCAGCATTTT. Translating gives CASGDRVNQPQHF.

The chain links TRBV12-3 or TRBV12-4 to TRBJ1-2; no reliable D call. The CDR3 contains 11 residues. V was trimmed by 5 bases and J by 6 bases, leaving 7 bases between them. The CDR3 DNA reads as TGTGCCAGCAGTCCCCTAGATGGCTACACCTTC. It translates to CASSPLDGYTF.

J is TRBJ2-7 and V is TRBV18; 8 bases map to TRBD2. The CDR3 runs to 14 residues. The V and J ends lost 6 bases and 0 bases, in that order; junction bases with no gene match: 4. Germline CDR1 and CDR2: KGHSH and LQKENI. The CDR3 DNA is TGTGCCAGCTCTCCGGGGGGGAGCTCCTACGAGCAGTACTTC. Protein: CASSPGGSSYEQYF.

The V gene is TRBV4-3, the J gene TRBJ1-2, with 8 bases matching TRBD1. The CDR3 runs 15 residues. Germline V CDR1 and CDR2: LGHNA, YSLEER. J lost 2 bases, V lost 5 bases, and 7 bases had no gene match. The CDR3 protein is CASSSHGQGNYGYTF. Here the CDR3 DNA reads TGCGCCAGCAGCTCACACGGACAGGGAAACTATGGCTACACCTTC.

CDR3 sequence (DNA): TGTGCCAGCAGTCCCACTCCCAAAGTGAACACTGAAGCTTTCTTT. Residues: CASSPTPKVNTEAFF. The chain is built from TRBV27 and TRBJ1-1; D ambiguous. V lost 5 bases and J 0 bases, leaving 13 bases between the germline ends. There are 15 residues in the CDR3. Germline V gives CDR1 MNHEY, CDR2 SMNVEV (reference sequence).

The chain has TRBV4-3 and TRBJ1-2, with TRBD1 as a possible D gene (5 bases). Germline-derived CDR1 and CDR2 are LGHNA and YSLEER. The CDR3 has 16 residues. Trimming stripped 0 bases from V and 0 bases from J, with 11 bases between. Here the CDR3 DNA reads TGCGCCAGCAGCCAAGATCTACAGGCACCTAACTATGGCTACACCTTC. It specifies CASSQDLQAPNYGYTF.